Shown below are 16 T cell receptor beta chains from a single sample sequenced in a study of cytomegalovirus exposure and HLA in healthy donors. The PCR ran on 60 Vbeta and 13 Jbeta primers. The protocol was immunoSEQ multiplex PCR, while the TCRdb copy is restricted to in-frame clones and leaves out a portion. This repertoire includes roughly 70,000 clones. The sequenced sample consisted of PBMCs. The receptors here all came from a female donor in good health and CMV-seropositive.

The CDR3 spells CASSEQGNSNQPQHF. The CDR3 DNA follows: TGTGCCAGCAGTGAACAGGGAAATAGCAATCAGCCCCAGCATTTT. This chain joins TRBV6-1 and TRBJ1-5, with D maybe TRBD1 (5 bases). This CDR3 has 15 residues. From germline, CDR1 is MNHNS and CDR2 SASEGT. V gave up 2 bases and J gave up 0 bases, with 8 bases separating them.

The chain combines TRBV7-6 with TRBJ1-1, with 8 bases lining up with TRBD1. Germline-derived CDR1 and CDR2 are SGHVS and FNYEAQ. Unmatched junction bases numbered 17, after V lost 5 bases and J lost 3 bases. CDR3 length: 18 residues. The CDR3 coding sequence is TGTGCCAGCAGCCACTTATCACTCAGGGGGCTTATCGACACTGAAGCTTTCTTT. Protein: CASSHLSLRGLIDTEAFF.

The V and J genes are TRBV9 and TRBJ1-2; D call uncertain. This CDR3 has 16 amino acids. The V and J ends lost 0 bases and 5 bases respectively, with 17 bases between them. Germline V gene lookup returns CDR1 SGDLS and CDR2 YYNGEE. This CDR3 reads CASSVEADGDQYGYTF. In DNA, the CDR3 is TGTGCCAGCAGCGTAGAAGCCGACGGAGATCAATATGGCTACACCTTC.

The chain couples TRBV28 to TRBJ1-2; D unresolved. The CDR3 spans 14 residues. V gave up 2 bases and J gave up 2 bases, with 9 bases separating them. Germline V gene lookup returns CDR1 MDHEN and CDR2 SYDVKM. CDR3 sequence: CASSLVNSNYGYTF. The CDR3 nucleotides are TGTGCCAGCAGTTTAGTGAACTCCAACTATGGCTACACCTTC.

As DNA, the CDR3 is TGTGCCAGCAGTGCTCGGACAGACAGGGTAGGAGGCTACACCTTC. Translating gives CASSARTDRVGGYTF. The V gene is TRBV2, the J gene TRBJ1-2; TRBD1 agrees at 7 bases. The germline gives CDR1 SNHLY, CDR2 FYNNEI. CDR3 length equals 15 residues. The V and J ends lost 4 bases and 8 bases, in that order; junction bases with no gene match: 13.

The gene calls are TRBV5-1 and TRBJ2-2; 7 bases agree with TRBD2. V trimming: 5 bases; J trimming: 2 bases; junction bases outside the gene matches: 6. CDR1 and CDR2 from the germline V gene are SGHRS and YFSETQ. CDR3 length: 15 amino acids. This chain's CDR3 is CASRLGGLNTGELFF. CDR3 nucleotide sequence: TGCGCCAGCAGACTGGGAGGGCTCAACACCGGGGAGCTGTTTTTT.

CDR3 residues: CASSASGRTYNEQFF. In DNA form, the CDR3 reads TGTGCCAGCAGTGCCAGCGGGAGGACCTACAATGAGCAGTTCTTC. The chain recombines TRBV2 with TRBJ2-1; TRBD2 agrees at 9 bases. V shed 4 bases, J shed 2 bases, and the junction held 3 bases outside the gene matches. Germline-derived CDR1 and CDR2 are SNHLY and FYNNEI. This CDR3 spans 15 amino acids. The entire variable domain, with the rest obtained from reference TRBV2 and TRBJ2-1, is as follows: EPEVTQTPSHQVTQMGQEVILRCVPISNHLYFYWYRQILGQKVEFLVSFYNNEISEKSEIFDDQFSVERPDGSNFTLKIRSTKLEDSAMYFCASSASGRTYNEQFFGPGTRLTVL.

The chain recombines TRBV10-2 with TRBJ2-3; 12 nucleotides agree with TRBD2. The length of the CDR3 is 19 residues. V trimming: 0 bases; J trimming: 0 bases; junction bases outside the gene matches: 7. The V gene's germline CDR1 is WSHSY and CDR2 SAAADI. The DNA for the CDR3 is TGCGCCAGCAGTGAGTCTTGGACTAGCGGGATACCTAGCACAGATACGCAGTATTTT. Protein sequence: CASSESWTSGIPSTDTQYF.

The chain combines TRBV13 with TRBJ2-7, with D perhaps TRBD1 (6 bases). CDR3 length: 14 residues. Germline lookup yields CDR1 PRHDT and CDR2 FYEKMQ (reference sequence). Trimming removed 4 bases from V and 2 bases from J, with 12 bases in between. The CDR3 coding sequence is TGTGCCAGCAGCTCATCGGACAGCACCTACGAGCAGTACTTC. This sequence encodes CASSSSDSTYEQYF. Variable domain in full (rest from reference TRBV13 and TRBJ2-7): AAGVIQSPRHLIKEKRETATLKCYPIPRHDTVYWYQQGPGQDPQFLISFYEKMQSDKGSIPDRFSAQQFSDYHSELNMSSLELGDSALYFCASSSSDSTYEQYFGPGTRLTVT.

This chain joins TRBV28 and TRBJ1-5; 7 nucleotides agree with TRBD1. The CDR3 has 17 residues. From germline, CDR1 is MDHEN and CDR2 SYDVKM. Trimming took 3 bases from V and 0 from J; bases not matched to a gene: 8. CDR3 nucleotides: TGTGCCAGCAGTTTGCCCCCGACAGGGCCTAGCAATCAGCCCCAGCATTTT. Translating it yields CASSLPPTGPSNQPQHF.

This rearrangement joins TRBV5-6 to TRBJ2-1, with TRBD2 as a possible D gene (5 bases). The CDR3 is made up of 14 amino acids. CDR1 is SGHDT and CDR2 is YYEEEE in the germline V gene. V gave up 6 bases and J gave up 0 bases, with 10 bases separating them. DNA for the CDR3: TGTGCCAGCATGGACGGAGGCTCCTACAATGAGCAGTTCTTC. Translating it yields CASMDGGSYNEQFF.

This rearrangement joins TRBV6-5 to TRBJ1-4; no clear D gene. From germline, CDR1 is MNHEY and CDR2 SVGAGI. Trimming cost V 6 bases and J 5 bases, with 16 bases left between them. There are 15 residues in the CDR3. Here the CDR3 DNA reads TGTGCCAGCAGGGCAGCCGGGGTGGGGAATGAAAAACTGTTTTTT. The encoded protein is CASRAAGVGNEKLFF.

The V gene is TRBV11-2, the J gene TRBJ1-5, with D perhaps matching TRBD1 (5 bases). Germline CDR1 is SGHAT and CDR2 is FQNNGV. Trimming removed 8 bases at V and 2 bases at J, with 13 bases between. The CDR3 is 14 residues long. For the CDR3, the DNA is TGTGCCAGCCGGGGAGGGGAAGGCAATCAGCCCCAGCATTTT. Its translation is CASRGGEGNQPQHF.

The chain uses TRBV5-1 and TRBJ1-6; TRBD1 matches at 9 bases. V was pared by 2 bases and J by 9 bases, with 6 bases of the junction left unmatched. The length of the CDR3 is 15 residues. CDR1 SGHRS and CDR2 YFSETQ come from the germline V gene. CDR3 in DNA: TGCGCCAGCAGCTTCGGACAGGGGATGGGTTCACCCCTCCACTTT. Its protein product is CASSFGQGMGSPLHF.

The rearrangement links TRBV4-1 to TRBJ1-5, with 8 bases aligning to TRBD1. Germline V gives CDR1 MGHRA, CDR2 YSYEKL. The CDR3 totals 17 residues. V shed 0 bases and J 5 bases; nucleotides not matched to a gene: 9. CDR3 amino acids: CASSQDAGRGHHQPQHF. The DNA of the CDR3 is TGCGCCAGCAGCCAAGATGCGGGCAGGGGGCACCATCAGCCCCAGCATTTT.

The genes are TRBV9 and TRBJ2-3, with TRBD1 matching 7 bases. Germline V gene data show CDR1 as SGDLS and CDR2 as YYNGEE. The CDR3 runs to 15 residues. Germline trimming cut 4 bases from V and 1 base from J; bases unmatched to any gene: 6. DNA for the CDR3: TGTGCCAGCAGCCCTTGGGACAGACGCACAGATACGCAGTATTTT. As protein: CASSPWDRRTDTQYF.